The 8 T cell receptor beta chains listed next were all sequenced from one sample in a study of cytomegalovirus exposure and HLA in healthy donors. With 60 Vbeta and 13 Jbeta primers, the PCR was carried out. Here immunoSEQ multiplex PCR was the method, and the copy in TCRdb shows in-frame clones only, minus some. The sample lists approximately 110,000 clones, roughly 70% occurring once. The specimen was PBMCs. These receptors came from a man in his forties or fifties in good health and CMV-seropositive.

CDR3 nucleotide sequence: TGTGCCATCAGTGAGCATGGGACAGGGGGCGCAGGGACTGAAGCTTTCTTT. It specifies CAISEHGTGGAGTEAFF. V usage is TRBV10-3 and J usage is TRBJ1-1; 12 positions agree with TRBD1. V shed 2 bases, J shed 5 bases, and the junction held 9 bases outside the gene matches. The CDR3 runs 17 residues. Germline V gene data show CDR1 as ENHRY and CDR2 as SYGVKD.

The V call is TRBV19, the J call TRBJ2-7, with 10 nucleotides matching TRBD1. The junction had 7 bases not matched to a gene; V was cut back by 1 base and J by 4 bases. CDR1 is LNHDA and CDR2 is SQIVND in the germline V gene (reference sequence). The CDR3 loop spans 16 amino acids. This CDR3 is CASSIAGTGAEYEQYF. CDR3 bases: TGTGCCAGTAGTATAGCCGGGACAGGGGCAGAGTACGAGCAGTACTTC.

The chain is built from TRBV7-9 and TRBJ2-1; TRBD2 matches at 8 bases. The germline V gene has CDR1 SEHNR and CDR2 FQNEAQ (reference sequence). The CDR3 contains 17 residues. V dropped 5 bases and J dropped 5; count of bases not matched to a gene: 14. This chain's CDR3 is CASSRPMGSSGDNEQFF. CDR3 DNA sequence: TGTGCCAGCAGCCGCCCCATGGGCAGTAGCGGGGACAATGAGCAGTTCTTC.

The DNA of the CDR3 is TGTGCCAGTAGTATCAGGATAGCGGGAGAAATGTACGAGCAGTACTTC. Translation gives CASSIRIAGEMYEQYF. V and J are TRBV19 and TRBJ2-7; 9 nucleotides line up with TRBD2. This CDR3 has 16 amino acids. V trimming: 3 bases; J trimming: 4 bases; junction bases outside the gene matches: 10. Germline CDR1 reads LNHDA; CDR2 reads SQIVND (reference sequence).

This clone showed up just a few times. The chain joins TRBV19 to TRBJ1-5; TRBD1 matches at 7 bases. This CDR3 has 15 amino acids. The junction had 10 bases not matched to a gene; V was cut back by 6 bases and J by 5 bases. Germline V lookup: CDR1 LNHDA, CDR2 SQIVND (reference sequence). The CDR3 here is CASRSLSQGYQPQHF. The CDR3 region has the DNA TGTGCCAGTAGAAGTCTGTCACAGGGGTATCAGCCCCAGCATTTT.

The chain links TRBV12-2 to TRBJ2-5; the table's D call, TRBD1, was not checked against the DNA. TRBV12-2 corresponds to a pseudogene. The CDR3 length is 14 residues. In DNA form, the CDR3 reads TGTGCAAGTCGCGAACAGGGGGCGCGGAAGACCCAGTACTTC. It translates to CASREQGARKTQYF.

This clone was observed a few times. The V call is TRBV9, the J call TRBJ2-5, with a tentative D call TRBD2 (5 bases). The germline CDR1 and CDR2 sequences are SGDLS and YYNGEE. V lost 4 bases, J lost 3 bases, and 16 bases lay in between. The CDR3 extends over 15 amino acids. CDR3 in amino acids: CASSPGSAGEETQYF. The CDR3 DNA sequence: TGTGCCAGCAGCCCCGGTTCGGCGGGTGAAGAGACCCAGTACTTC.

The chain links TRBV4-1 to TRBJ2-2; 8 bases are a match to TRBD2. V lost 3 bases, J lost 7 bases, and 7 bases stayed unmatched. Germline CDR1 reads MGHRA; CDR2 reads YSYEKL. The CDR3 totals 15 residues. DNA of the CDR3: TGCGCCAGCAGCCATATACCCAGCGGGAGCGGGGAGCTGTTTTTT. This translates into CASSHIPSGSGELFF.